This T cell receptor (beta chain) was captured in a study of T cell repertoires in cytomegalovirus infection. TCRdb redid the calling of the reads with MiXCR, one entry per CDR3 protein. The sample lists tens of thousands of distinct CDR3 sequences; approximately 43% were seen once. Broader study findings: Individuals carrying CMV plus the relevant HLA were identified by cumulative frequency of public TCR beta families.

CDR3 length: 15 amino acids. From germline, CDR1 is SGHVT and CDR2 SQSDAQ. The V gene lost 1 base and the J gene lost 4 bases, with 13 bases spanning the gap. This clonotype was detected a few times. As yet, its antigen is unknown. This rearrangement joins TRBV7-4 to TRBJ1-2, with a tentative D call TRBD1 (5 bases). The sequence derives from a human donor in good health (CMV status not recorded). Some clones in this sample may be carry-over from other donors' samples. Sequencing was performed on CD8+ T cells from cultured PBMCs, taken from culture after CMV antigen stimulation. Here the CDR3 reads CASSLVGGPGYGYTF. The CDR3 DNA reads TGTGCCAGCAGCTTAGTCGGGGGTCCGGGCTATGGCTACACCTTC.